The T cell receptor beta chain under discussion was sequenced for a study of blood T cell repertoires in COVID-19. Assay used: immunoSEQ multiplex PCR; TCRdb lists only in-frame clones, some missing. The sample consists of fewer than 250,000 clones, about 86% of them appearing once. J was trimmed by 9 bases and V by 5 bases; bases with no gene match: 4. Germline V gene lookup returns CDR1 SGHVS and CDR2 FQNEAQ. This CDR3 comprises 12 residues. The sample consisted of PBMCs or T cells enriched from blood (not recorded which). The gene calls are TRBV7-8 and TRBJ2-1; 7 nucleotides match TRBD1. The sequence was obtained from a woman aged 35 to 49 with acute COVID-19. The CDR3 region is CASSRDRIEQFF. CDR3 DNA: TGTGCCAGCAGCCGGGACAGAATTGAGCAGTTCTTC.